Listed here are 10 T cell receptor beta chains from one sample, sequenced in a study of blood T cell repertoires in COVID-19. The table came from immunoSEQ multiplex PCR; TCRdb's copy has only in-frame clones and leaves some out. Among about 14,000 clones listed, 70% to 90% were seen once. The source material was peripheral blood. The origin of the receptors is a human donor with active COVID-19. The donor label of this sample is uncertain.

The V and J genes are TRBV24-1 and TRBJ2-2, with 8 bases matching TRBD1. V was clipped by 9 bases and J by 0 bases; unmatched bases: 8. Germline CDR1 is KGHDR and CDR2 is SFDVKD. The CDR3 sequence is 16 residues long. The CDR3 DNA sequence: TGTGCCACCGCCCCCTGGGGACAGGCGAACACCGGGGAGCTGTTTTTT. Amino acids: CATAPWGQANTGELFF.

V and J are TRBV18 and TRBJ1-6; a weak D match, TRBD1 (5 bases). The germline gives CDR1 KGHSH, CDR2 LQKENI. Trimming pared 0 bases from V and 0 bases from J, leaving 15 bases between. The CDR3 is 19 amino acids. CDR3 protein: CASSPPGRGRGSYNSPLHF. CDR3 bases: TGTGCCAGCTCACCACCGGGAAGGGGAAGGGGCTCCTATAATTCACCCCTCCACTTT.

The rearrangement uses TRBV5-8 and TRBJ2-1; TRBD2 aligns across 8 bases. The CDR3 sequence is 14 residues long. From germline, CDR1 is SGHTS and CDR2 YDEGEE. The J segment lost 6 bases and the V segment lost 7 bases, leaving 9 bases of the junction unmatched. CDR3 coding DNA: TGTGCCAGCGGGCCCGGACTAGCAACCAATGAGCAGTTCTTC. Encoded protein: CASGPGLATNEQFF.

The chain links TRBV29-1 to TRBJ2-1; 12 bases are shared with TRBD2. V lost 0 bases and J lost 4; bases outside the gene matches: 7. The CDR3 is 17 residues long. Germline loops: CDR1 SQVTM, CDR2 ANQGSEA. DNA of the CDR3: TGCAGCGTTGAAGATCGATTAGGGACTAGCGGGTACAATGAGCAGTTCTTC. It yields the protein CSVEDRLGTSGYNEQFF.

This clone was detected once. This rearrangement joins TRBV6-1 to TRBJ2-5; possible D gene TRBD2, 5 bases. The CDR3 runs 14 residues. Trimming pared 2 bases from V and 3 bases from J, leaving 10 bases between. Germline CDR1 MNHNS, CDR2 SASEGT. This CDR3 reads CASSEWAEEETQYF. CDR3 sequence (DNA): TGTGCCAGCAGTGAATGGGCGGAGGAAGAGACCCAGTACTTC.

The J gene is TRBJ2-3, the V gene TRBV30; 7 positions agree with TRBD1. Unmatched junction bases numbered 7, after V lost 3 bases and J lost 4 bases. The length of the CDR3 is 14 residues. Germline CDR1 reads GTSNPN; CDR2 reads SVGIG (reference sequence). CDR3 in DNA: TGTGCCTGGAGCTCGGGACAGCATGCAGATACGCAGTATTTT. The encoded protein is CAWSSGQHADTQYF.

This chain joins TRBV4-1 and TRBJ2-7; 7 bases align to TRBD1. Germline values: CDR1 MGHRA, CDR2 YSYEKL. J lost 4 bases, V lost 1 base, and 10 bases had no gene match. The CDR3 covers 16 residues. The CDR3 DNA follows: TGCGCCAGCAGCCAAGCTCGGACAGGCCTGGGATACGAGCAGTACTTC. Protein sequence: CASSQARTGLGYEQYF.

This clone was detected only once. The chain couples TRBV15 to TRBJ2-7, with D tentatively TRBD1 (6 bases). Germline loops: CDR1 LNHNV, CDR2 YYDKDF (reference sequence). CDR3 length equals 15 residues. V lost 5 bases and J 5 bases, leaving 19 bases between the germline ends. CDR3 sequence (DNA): TGTGCCACCAGCCGAGGGGGAGACCTCTCTAACGAGCAGTACTTC. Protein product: CATSRGGDLSNEQYF. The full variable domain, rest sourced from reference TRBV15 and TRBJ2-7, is DAMVIQNPRYQVTQFGKPVTLSCSQTLNHNVMYWYQQKSSQAPKLLFHYYDKDFNNEADTPDNFQSRRPNTSFCFLDIRSPGLGDTAMYLCATSRGGDLSNEQYFGPGTRLTVT.

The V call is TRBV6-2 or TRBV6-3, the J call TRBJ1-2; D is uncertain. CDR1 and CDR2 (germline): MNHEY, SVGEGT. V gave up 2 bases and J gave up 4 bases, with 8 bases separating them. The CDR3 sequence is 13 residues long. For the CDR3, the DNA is TGTGCCAGCAGTTACGCGGAGACCTATGGCTACACCTTC. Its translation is CASSYAETYGYTF.

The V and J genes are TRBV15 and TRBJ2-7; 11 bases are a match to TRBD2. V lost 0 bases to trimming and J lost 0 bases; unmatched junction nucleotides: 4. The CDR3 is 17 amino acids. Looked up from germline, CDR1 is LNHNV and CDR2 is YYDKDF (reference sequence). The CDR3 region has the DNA TGTGCCACCAGCAGAGAGGCTAGCGGGAGGCCCTCCTACGAGCAGTACTTC. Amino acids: CATSREASGRPSYEQYF.